The 17 T cell receptor beta chains below were found in one sample sequenced in a study of CD8+CD57+ T cells in acquired aplastic anemia (dated by TCRdb to 2017 to 2018). Sequencing used an Illumina HiSeq 2000. Genomic DNA was used as template for profiling of TCR beta VDJ combinations and CDR3 sequences. Clones were called with MiXCR by TCRdb after fastp trimmed the public reads at Q25, and only in-frame beta chains were retained. Merged by CDR3 protein, the rows form single entries marked with the most common genes and DNA. Counted in this sample were about 210,000 distinct CDR3 sequences; approximately 35% of them appeared once. The ten largest account for 1% to 1.3% of the sample. Sequencing was done on a sample of sorted CD4+, CD8+, or CD8+CD57+ T cells (not recorded which) from PBMCs. The receptor set was obtained from a human donor in good health, serving as a control.

The sample holds one count of this clonotype. The CDR3 DNA is TGTGCCAGCTCACCAGGAGCGGGGGGTACGGAGACCCAGTACTTC. Translated: CASSPGAGGTETQYF. The chain carries TRBV2 and TRBJ2-5; 9 positions agree with TRBD2. The length of the CDR3 is 15 residues. Germline loops: CDR1 SNHLY, CDR2 FYNNEI. V gave up 8 bases and J gave up 5 bases; unmatched junction bases: 12.

This clonotype was counted at least ten times. The chain has TRBV20-1 and TRBJ2-1; 13 bases match TRBD2. V was pared by 6 bases and J by 6 bases, with 5 bases of the junction left unmatched. The CDR3 is 14 residues long. Per germline, CDR1 DFQATT and CDR2 SNEGSKA (reference sequence). This CDR3 is CSAKRLAGGNEQFF. CDR3 DNA: TGCAGTGCAAAACGACTAGCGGGAGGCAATGAGCAGTTCTTC.

This clonotype has a count of ten or more. The chain carries TRBV30 and TRBJ2-7, with D tentatively TRBD1 (6 bases). In germline, CDR1 is GTSNPN, CDR2 SVGIG (reference sequence). V was trimmed by 1 base and J by 0 bases, leaving 10 bases between them. The CDR3 loop spans 14 amino acids. The CDR3 reads CAWSADRSSYEQYF. In nucleotides, the CDR3 is TGTGCCTGGAGTGCCGACAGGAGCTCCTACGAGCAGTACTTC.

The chain has TRBV5-6 and TRBJ2-1; the D gene is possibly TRBD2 (6 bases). Germline CDR1 reads SGHDT; CDR2 reads YYEEEE. The V gene lost 3 bases and the J gene lost 4 bases, with 17 bases spanning the gap. The CDR3 consists of 16 residues. The CDR3 sequence is CASSSERVVTYNEQFF. CDR3 DNA: TGTGCCAGCAGCTCTGAGCGGGTAGTTACTTACAATGAGCAGTTCTTC.

This clonotype was seen repeatedly, ten times or more. The rearrangement uses TRBV9 and TRBJ2-5, with D unresolved. The V gene lost 1 base and the J gene lost 5 bases, with 9 bases spanning the gap. The CDR3 runs to 13 residues. Looked up from germline, CDR1 is SGDLS and CDR2 is YYNGEE. The CDR3: CASSVKAGETQYF. CDR3 bases: TGTGCCAGCAGCGTAAAGGCCGGGGAGACCCAGTACTTC.

As regards this clonotype: Just one base apart from a much larger clone, this may be a read error. The chain carries TRBV7-2 and TRBJ2-7; 9 bases fit TRBD1. The germline CDR1 and CDR2 sequences are SGHTA and FQGNSA. Trimming took 3 bases from V and 7 from J; bases not matched to a gene: 7. The CDR3 runs to 14 residues. Here the CDR3 reads CASSFLGQGNEQYF. The CDR3 DNA reads as TGTGCCAGCAGCTTTCTGGGACAGGGAAATGAGCAGTACTTC.

This clonotype was counted many times. The chain is built from TRBV20-1 and TRBJ2-7; 9 positions agree with TRBD2. V lost 0 bases, J lost 1 base, and 7 bases stayed unmatched. Germline assignment: CDR1 DFQATT and CDR2 SNEGSKA (reference sequence). This CDR3 comprises 16 residues. The CDR3 DNA reads TGCAGTGCTAGAGACTCGAGACTAGCGGCTTCCTACGAGCAGTACTTC. This gives the protein CSARDSRLAASYEQYF.

Ten or more counts support this clonotype. The chain couples TRBV29-1 to TRBJ2-1, with 8 bases aligning to TRBD1. This CDR3 has 12 residues. Trimming removed 6 bases from V and 9 bases from J; junction bases left unmatched: 7. The germline V gene encodes CDR1 SQVTM and CDR2 ANQGSEA. CDR3 amino acids: CSVGQGDSEQFF. CDR3 nucleotides: TGCAGCGTCGGACAGGGTGATAGTGAGCAGTTCTTC.

On this clonotype: A single base separates this from a much larger clone, so it may be a read error. The chain is built from TRBV19 and TRBJ2-1; D not certain. The CDR3 consists of 14 residues. Trimming removed 6 bases at V and 12 bases at J, with 21 bases between. The germline gives CDR1 LNHDA, CDR2 SQIVND (reference sequence). The CDR3 region is CASRFSVVASTQFF. In DNA, the CDR3 is TGTGCCAGTAGATTTTCCGTGGTAGCATCCACGCAGTTCTTC.

The rearrangement links TRBV12-3 or TRBV12-4 to TRBJ2-3; 11 positions match TRBD2. The J segment lost 8 bases and the V segment lost 2 bases, leaving 6 bases of the junction unmatched. This CDR3 spans 15 amino acids. The CDR3 sequence: CASSLILAGEGTQYF. CDR3 nucleotides: TGTGCCAGCAGTTTAATACTAGCGGGAGAGGGTACGCAGTATTTT.

This clonotype was recorded at least ten times. The chain carries TRBV7-9 and TRBJ1-6; no reliable D call. CDR1 SEHNR and CDR2 FQNEAQ come from the germline V gene (reference sequence). The germline V and J ends were trimmed by 1 base and 10 bases, with 8 bases remaining between them. This CDR3 is 13 amino acids long. CDR3 in DNA: TGTGCCAGCAGCTTAGACCCGGAATCACCCCTCCACTTT. As protein: CASSLDPESPLHF.

This clonotype was observed many times. The chain couples TRBV7-9 to TRBJ1-1; 8 bases are a match to TRBD1. J gave up 5 bases and V 5 bases, and 7 bases lay outside the gene matches. Germline assignment: CDR1 SEHNR and CDR2 FQNEAQ (reference sequence). This CDR3 contains 14 residues. This CDR3 is CASSRRQGLTEAFF. In DNA form, the CDR3 reads TGTGCCAGCAGCCGTAGACAGGGGTTGACTGAAGCTTTCTTT.

The chain joins TRBV24-1 to TRBJ1-2; the D is unclear. Trimming cost V 5 bases and J 6 bases, with 12 bases left between them. The CDR3 covers 13 residues. Germline V gene lookup returns CDR1 KGHDR and CDR2 SFDVKD. The CDR3 here is CATSGGVGNGYTF. The CDR3 bases are TGTGCCACCAGTGGTGGGGTGGGGAATGGCTACACCTTC.

This clonotype came up a few times. The chain is built from TRBV5-4 and TRBJ2-4; 8 nucleotides line up with TRBD1. The CDR3 runs 18 residues. V lost 0 bases and J lost 0; bases outside the gene matches: 8. Germline CDR1 SGHNT, CDR2 YYREEE (reference sequence). The CDR3 loop reads CASSLAGTGSIAKNIQYF. The CDR3 nucleotides read TGTGCCAGCAGCTTGGCCGGGACAGGATCTATAGCCAAAAACATTCAGTACTTC. Using reference TRBV5-4 and TRBJ2-4 for the parts outside the CDR3, the full variable domain is ETGVTQSPTHLIKTRGQQVTLRCSSQSGHNTVSWYQQALGQGPQFIFQYYREEENGRGNFPPRFSGLQFPNYSSELNVNALELDDSALYLCASSLAGTGSIAKNIQYFGAGTRLSVL.

The chain carries TRBV20-1 and TRBJ1-4; D perhaps matches TRBD1 (5 bases). The CDR3 runs 12 residues. Trimming took off 3 bases at V and 8 bases at J, with 10 bases between the two ends. Germline CDR1 is DFQATT and CDR2 is SNEGSKA (reference sequence). In DNA, the CDR3 is TGCAGTGCTAGGGGCAGGGCCGAAAAACTGTTTTTT. This codes for CSARGRAEKLFF.

There are a few counts of this clonotype. The chain carries TRBV12-3 or TRBV12-4 and TRBJ2-7; D is uncertain. V shed 11 bases and J shed 2 bases, with 13 bases lying between them. This CDR3 is 12 amino acids long. This chain's CDR3 is CASRGETYEQYF. CDR3 coding DNA: TGTGCCTCCCGCGGAGAAACCTACGAGCAGTACTTC.

This clonotype was detected ten times or more. V and J are TRBV6-1 and TRBJ2-7; a possible D gene is TRBD1 (5 bases). V lost 4 bases and J 6 bases, leaving 13 bases between the germline ends. CDR3 length: 13 residues. Germline V lookup: CDR1 MNHNS, CDR2 SASEGT. The DNA of the CDR3 is TGTGCCAGCAGTGTTCAACAGGCCCTCGAGCAGTACTTC. Its translation: CASSVQQALEQYF.